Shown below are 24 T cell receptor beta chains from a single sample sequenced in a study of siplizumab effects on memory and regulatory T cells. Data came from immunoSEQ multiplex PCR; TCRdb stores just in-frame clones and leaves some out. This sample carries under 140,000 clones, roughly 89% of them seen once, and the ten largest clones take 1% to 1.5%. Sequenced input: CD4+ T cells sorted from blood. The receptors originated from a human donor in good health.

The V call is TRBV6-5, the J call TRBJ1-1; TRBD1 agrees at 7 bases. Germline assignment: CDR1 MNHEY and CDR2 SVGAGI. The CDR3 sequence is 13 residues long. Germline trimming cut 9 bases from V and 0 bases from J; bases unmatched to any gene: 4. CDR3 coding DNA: TGTGCCAGTCAGGGGGGGTTGAACACTGAAGCTTTCTTT. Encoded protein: CASQGGLNTEAFF.

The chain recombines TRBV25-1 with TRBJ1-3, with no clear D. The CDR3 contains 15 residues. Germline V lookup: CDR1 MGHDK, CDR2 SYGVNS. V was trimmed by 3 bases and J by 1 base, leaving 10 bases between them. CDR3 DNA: TGTGCCAGCAGTGATTACACCACTTCTGGAAACACCATATATTTT. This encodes CASSDYTTSGNTIYF.

The CDR3 bases are TGTGCCAGCAGTCGGACAGGGGTTGAGGACACCATATATTTT. Protein: CASSRTGVEDTIYF. The chain links TRBV2 to TRBJ1-3; 9 bases match TRBD1. This CDR3 has 14 residues. Germline CDR1 is SNHLY and CDR2 is FYNNEI. The V gene end was trimmed by 5 bases and the J gene end by 8 bases; junction bases not matched to a gene: 7.

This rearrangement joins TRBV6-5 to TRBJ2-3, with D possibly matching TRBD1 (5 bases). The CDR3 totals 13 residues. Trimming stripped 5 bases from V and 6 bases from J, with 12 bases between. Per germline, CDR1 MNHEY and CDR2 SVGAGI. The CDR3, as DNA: TGTGCCAGCAGTCCCCAGGGTCACGATACGCAGTATTTT. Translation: CASSPQGHDTQYF.

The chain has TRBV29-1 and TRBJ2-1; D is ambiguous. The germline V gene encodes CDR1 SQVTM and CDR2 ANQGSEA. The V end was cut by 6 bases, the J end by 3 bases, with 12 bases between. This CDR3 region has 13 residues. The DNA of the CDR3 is TGCAGCGTCGCATTCGGCCTCTACAATGAGCAGTTCTTC. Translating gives CSVAFGLYNEQFF.

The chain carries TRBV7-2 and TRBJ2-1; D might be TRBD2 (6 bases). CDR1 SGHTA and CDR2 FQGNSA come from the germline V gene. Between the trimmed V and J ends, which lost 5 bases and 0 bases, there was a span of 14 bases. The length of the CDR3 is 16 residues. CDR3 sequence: CASSILRGSSYNEQFF. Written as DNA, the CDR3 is TGTGCCAGCAGCATTCTCCGGGGGAGCTCCTACAATGAGCAGTTCTTC.

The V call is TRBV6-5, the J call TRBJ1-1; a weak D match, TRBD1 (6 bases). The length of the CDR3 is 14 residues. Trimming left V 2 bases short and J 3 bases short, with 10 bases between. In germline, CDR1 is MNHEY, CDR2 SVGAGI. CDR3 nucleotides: TGTGCCAGCAGTTACGCAGGGGCGGACACTGAAGCTTTCTTT. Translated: CASSYAGADTEAFF.

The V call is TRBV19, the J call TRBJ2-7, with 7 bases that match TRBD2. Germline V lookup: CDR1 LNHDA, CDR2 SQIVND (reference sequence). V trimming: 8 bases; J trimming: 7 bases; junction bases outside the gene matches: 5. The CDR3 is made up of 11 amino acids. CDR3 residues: CASSRENEQYF. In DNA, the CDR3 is TGTGCCAGTTCGCGGGAGAATGAGCAGTACTTC.

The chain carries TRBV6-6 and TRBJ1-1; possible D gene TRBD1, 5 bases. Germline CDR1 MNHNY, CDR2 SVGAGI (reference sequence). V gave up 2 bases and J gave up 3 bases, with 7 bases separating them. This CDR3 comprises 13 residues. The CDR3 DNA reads TGTGCCAGCAGTTACCCGGGACACACTGAAGCTTTCTTT. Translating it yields CASSYPGHTEAFF.

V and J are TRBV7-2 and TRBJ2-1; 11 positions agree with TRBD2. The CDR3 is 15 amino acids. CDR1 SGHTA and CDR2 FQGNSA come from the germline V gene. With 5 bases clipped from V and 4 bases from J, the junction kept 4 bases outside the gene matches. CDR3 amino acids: CASSARTSGYNEQFF. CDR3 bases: TGTGCCAGCAGCGCCAGGACTAGCGGGTACAATGAGCAGTTCTTC.

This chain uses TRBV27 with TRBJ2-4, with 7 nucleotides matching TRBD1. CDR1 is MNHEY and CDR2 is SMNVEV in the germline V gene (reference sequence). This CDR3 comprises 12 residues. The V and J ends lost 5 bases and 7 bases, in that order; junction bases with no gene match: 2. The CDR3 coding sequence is TGTGCCAGCAGTAAACAGGGGAACATTCAGTACTTC. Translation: CASSKQGNIQYF.

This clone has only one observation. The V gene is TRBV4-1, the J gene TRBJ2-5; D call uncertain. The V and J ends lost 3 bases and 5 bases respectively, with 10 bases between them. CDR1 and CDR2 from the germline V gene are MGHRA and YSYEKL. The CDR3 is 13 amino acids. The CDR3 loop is CASSHGVRETQYF. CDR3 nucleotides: TGCGCCAGCAGCCACGGAGTACGGGAGACCCAGTACTTC.

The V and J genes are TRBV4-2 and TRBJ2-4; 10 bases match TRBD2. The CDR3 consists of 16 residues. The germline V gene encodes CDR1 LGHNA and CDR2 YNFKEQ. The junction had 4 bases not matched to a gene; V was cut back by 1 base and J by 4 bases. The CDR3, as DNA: TGTGCCAGCAGCCAAGCAGGACTAGCGGCAAAAAACATTCAGTACTTC. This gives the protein CASSQAGLAAKNIQYF.

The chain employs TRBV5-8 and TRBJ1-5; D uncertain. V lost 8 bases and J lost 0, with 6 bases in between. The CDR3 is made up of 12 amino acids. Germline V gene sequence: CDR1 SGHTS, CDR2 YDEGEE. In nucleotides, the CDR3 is TGTGCCAGAAGGGATAGCAATCAGCCCCAGCATTTT. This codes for CARRDSNQPQHF.

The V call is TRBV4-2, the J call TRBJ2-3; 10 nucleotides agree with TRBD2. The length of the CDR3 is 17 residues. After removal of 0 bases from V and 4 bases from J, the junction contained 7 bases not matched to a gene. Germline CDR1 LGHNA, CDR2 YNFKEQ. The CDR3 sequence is CASSQEWLAGGADTQYF. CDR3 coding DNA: TGTGCCAGCAGCCAAGAATGGTTAGCGGGGGGTGCAGATACGCAGTATTTT.

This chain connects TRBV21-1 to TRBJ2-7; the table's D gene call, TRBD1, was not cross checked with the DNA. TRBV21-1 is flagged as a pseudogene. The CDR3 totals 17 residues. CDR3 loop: CASSKVRKGALLYEQYF. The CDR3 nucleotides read TGTGCCAGCAGCAAGGTCAGGAAAGGGGCCTTACTCTACGAGCAGTACTTC.

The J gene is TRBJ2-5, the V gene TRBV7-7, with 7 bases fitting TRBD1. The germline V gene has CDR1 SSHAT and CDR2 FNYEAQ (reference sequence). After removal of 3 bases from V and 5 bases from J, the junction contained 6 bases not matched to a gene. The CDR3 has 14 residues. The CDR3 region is CASSFGPTGETQYF. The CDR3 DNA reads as TGTGCCAGCAGCTTTGGGCCGACAGGGGAGACCCAGTACTTC. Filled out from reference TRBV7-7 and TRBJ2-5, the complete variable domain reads GAGVSQSPRYKVTKRGQDVTLRCDPISSHATLYWYQQALGQGPEFLTYFNYEAQPDKSGLPSDRFSAERPEGSISTLTIQRTEQRDSAMYRCASSFGPTGETQYFGPGTRLLVL.

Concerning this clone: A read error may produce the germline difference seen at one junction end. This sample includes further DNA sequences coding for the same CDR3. This CDR3 is CASSVARESYGYTF. Here the CDR3 DNA reads TGCGCCAGCAGCGTAGCCAGGGAATCCTATGGCTACACCTTC. V and J are TRBV9 and TRBJ1-2; possible D gene TRBD1, 5 bases. The CDR3 sequence is 14 residues long. CDR1 is SGDLS and CDR2 is YYNGEE in the germline V gene.

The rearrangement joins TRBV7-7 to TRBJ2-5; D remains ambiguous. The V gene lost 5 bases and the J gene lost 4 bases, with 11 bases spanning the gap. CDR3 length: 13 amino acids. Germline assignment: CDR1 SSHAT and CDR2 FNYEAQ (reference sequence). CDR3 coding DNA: TGTGCCAGCAGCCGTCGGTGGGGAGAGACCCAGTACTTC. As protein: CASSRRWGETQYF.

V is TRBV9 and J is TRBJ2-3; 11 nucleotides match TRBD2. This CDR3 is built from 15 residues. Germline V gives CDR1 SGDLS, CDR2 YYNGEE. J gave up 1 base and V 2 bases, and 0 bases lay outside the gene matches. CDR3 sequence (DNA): TGTGCCAGCAGCGTTAGCGGGGGGGGCACAGATACGCAGTATTTT. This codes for CASSVSGGGTDTQYF.

The CDR3 coding sequence is TGTGCCAGCAGTCCTCAGGTTTCTGTCCCGGAAGCTTTCTTT. Protein product: CASSPQVSVPEAFF. The chain links TRBV7-9 to TRBJ1-1; D is uncertain. The V end lost 6 bases, the J end lost 8 bases, and 19 bases lay between the germline ends. CDR1 is SEHNR, CDR2 FQNEAQ, per germline (reference sequence). The CDR3 is made up of 14 amino acids.

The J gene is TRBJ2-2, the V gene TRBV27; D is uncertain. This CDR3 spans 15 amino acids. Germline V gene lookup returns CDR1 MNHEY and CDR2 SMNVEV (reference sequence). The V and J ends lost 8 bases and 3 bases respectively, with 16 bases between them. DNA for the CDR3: TGTGCCAGCTGCTCACTATTCCGGGACACCGGGGAGCTGTTTTTT. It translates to CASCSLFRDTGELFF.

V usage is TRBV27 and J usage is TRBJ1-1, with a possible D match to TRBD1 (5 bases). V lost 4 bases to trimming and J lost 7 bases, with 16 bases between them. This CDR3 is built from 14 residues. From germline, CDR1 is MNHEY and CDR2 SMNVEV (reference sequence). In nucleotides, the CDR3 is TGTGCCAGCAGTTCAGGAACGGGACTGTATGAAGCTTTCTTT. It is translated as CASSSGTGLYEAFF.

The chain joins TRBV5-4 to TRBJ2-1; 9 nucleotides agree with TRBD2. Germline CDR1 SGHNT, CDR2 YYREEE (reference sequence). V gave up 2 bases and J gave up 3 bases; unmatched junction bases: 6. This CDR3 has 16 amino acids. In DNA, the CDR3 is TGTGCCAGCAGCTTTTTACAACTAGCGGGCTACAATGAGCAGTTCTTC. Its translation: CASSFLQLAGYNEQFF.